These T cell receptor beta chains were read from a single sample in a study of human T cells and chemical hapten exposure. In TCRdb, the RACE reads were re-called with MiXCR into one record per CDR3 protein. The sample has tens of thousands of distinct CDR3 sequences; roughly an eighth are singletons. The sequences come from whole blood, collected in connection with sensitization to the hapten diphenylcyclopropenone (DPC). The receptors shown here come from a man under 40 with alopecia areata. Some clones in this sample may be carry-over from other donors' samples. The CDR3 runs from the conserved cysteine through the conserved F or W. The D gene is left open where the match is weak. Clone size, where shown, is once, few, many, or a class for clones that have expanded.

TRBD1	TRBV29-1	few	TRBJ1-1	TGCAGCGGGGACAGGGGATACGGCACTGAAGCTTTCTTT	CSGDRGYGTEAFF
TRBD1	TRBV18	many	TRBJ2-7	TGTGCCAGCTCACCGCCCCCGAACAGGGGAGTTCAGTACTTC	CASSPPPNRGVQYF
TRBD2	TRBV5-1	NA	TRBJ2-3	TGCGCCAGCAGCTCCCTGACTAGCGGAGACTCAGATACGCAGTATTTT	CASSSLTSGDSDTQYF
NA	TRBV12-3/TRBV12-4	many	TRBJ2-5	TGTGCCAGCAGCCAGTACCAAGAGACCCAGTACTTC	CASSQYQETQYF
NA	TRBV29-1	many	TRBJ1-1	TGCAGCGGAGGTGGGACCTTGAACACTGAAGCTTTCTTT	CSGGGTLNTEAFF
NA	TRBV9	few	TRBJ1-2	TGTGCCAGCAGCGTAGAGCTGTCTGGGGGCTACACCTTC	CASSVELSGGYTF
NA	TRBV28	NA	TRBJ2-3	TGTGCCAGCAGTTTTTCCGGGCTCACAGATACGCAGTATTTT	CASSFSGLTDTQYF
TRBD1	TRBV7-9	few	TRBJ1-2	TGTGCCAGCAGCTTAGGACAGGGGGCTTTTGGCTACACCTTC	CASSLGQGAFGYTF
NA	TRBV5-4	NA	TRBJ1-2	TGTGCCAGCAGCTTGCAAGGGCTGGGGTACGGCTACACCTTC	CASSLQGLGYGYTF
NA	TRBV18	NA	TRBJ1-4	TGTGCCAGCTCACCATGGACTCGTACAACTAATGAAAAACTGTTTTTT	CASSPWTRTTNEKLFF
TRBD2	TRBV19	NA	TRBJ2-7	TGTGCCAGTAGTATTGGGACTAGCGGGGAGTACGAGCAGTACTTC	CASSIGTSGEYEQYF
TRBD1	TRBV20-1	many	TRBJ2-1	TGCAGTGCTAGAGATCGCTGGGACAGGGCAAATTGGAGCTCCTACAATGAGCAGTTCTTC	CSARDRWDRANWSSYNEQFF
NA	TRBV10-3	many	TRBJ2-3	TGTGCCATCACGGAGGGGACGCCAGATACGCAGTATTTT	CAITEGTPDTQYF
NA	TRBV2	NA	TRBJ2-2	TGTGCCAGCAGACTGCAGGCGAACACCGGGGAGCTGTTTTTT	CASRLQANTGELFF
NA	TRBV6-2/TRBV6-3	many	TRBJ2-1	TGTGCCAGCAGTTCTCCGACTAGTTATAGTTACAATGAGCAGTTCTTC	CASSSPTSYSYNEQFF
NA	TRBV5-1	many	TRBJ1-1	TGCGCCAGCAGACGGAGGGGCGCCAACACTGAAGCTTTCTTT	CASRRRGANTEAFF
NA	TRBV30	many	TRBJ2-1	TGTGCCTGGAGCGTTTTCGCGCGGAGAGCGGTCGCGAACAATGAGCAGTTCTTC	CAWSVFARRAVANNEQFF
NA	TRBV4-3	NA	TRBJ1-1	TGCGCCAGCAGCCGAGCCCGCTTGAACACTGAAGCTTTCTTT	CASSRARLNTEAFF
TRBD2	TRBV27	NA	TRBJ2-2	TGTGCCAGCAGTTTGGCGGGGGGAATTACCGGGGAGCTGTTTTTT	CASSLAGGITGELFF
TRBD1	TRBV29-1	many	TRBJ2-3	TGCAGCGGCGGACAGGGCCCAGATACGCAGTATTTT	CSGGQGPDTQYF